The clone carrying this TCR beta chain was seen ten or more times. It was RNA transcripts that yielded the amplified TCR beta CDR3 regions. An initial round of RT-PCR targeting the TCR CDR3 relied on the HTBI primer set. TCRdb itself ran the multiplex PCR reads through MiXCR, one entry per CDR3 protein. The table lists 380,000 or so distinct CDR3 sequences, about a fifth of them singletons. The CDR3 is 17 residues long. The germline CDR1 and CDR2 sequences are LNHNV and YYDKDF (reference sequence). With 2 bases clipped from V and 5 bases from J, the junction kept 13 bases outside the gene matches. These data belong to a study of T cells in Graves' hyperthyroidism and ophthalmopathy.

The sequencing input was blood. The chain uses TRBV15 and TRBJ2-7; the match to TRBD1 covers 9 bases. The sequence derives from a young woman with Graves' hyperthyroidism. The CDR3 sequence: CATSRPRDRDRRNEQYF. The CDR3, as DNA: TGTGCCACCAGCAGACCTAGGGACAGGGACAGGAGGAACGAGCAGTACTTC.